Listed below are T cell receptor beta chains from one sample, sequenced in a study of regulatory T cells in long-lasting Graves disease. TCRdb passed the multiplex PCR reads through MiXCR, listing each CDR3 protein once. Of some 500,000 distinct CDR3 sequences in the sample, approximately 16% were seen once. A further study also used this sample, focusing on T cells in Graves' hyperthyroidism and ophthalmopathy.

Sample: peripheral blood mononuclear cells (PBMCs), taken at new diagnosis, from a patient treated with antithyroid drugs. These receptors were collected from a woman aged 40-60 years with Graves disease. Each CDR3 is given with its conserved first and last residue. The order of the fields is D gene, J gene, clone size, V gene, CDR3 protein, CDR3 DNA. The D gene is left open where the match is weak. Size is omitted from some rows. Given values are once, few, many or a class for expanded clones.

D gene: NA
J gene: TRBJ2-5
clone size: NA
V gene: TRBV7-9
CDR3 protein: CASSLAEGIRETQYF
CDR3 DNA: TGTGCCAGCAGCTTAGCAGAGGGAATAAGGGAGACCCAGTACTTC

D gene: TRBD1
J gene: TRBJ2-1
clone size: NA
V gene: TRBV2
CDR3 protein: CASRSGRGWDEQFF
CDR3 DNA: TGTGCCAGCAGGTCAGGCAGGGGGTGGGATGAGCAGTTCTTC

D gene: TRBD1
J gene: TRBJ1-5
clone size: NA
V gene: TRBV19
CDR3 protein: CASFGQGSNQPQHF
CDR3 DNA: TGTGCCAGTTTTGGACAGGGAAGCAATCAGCCCCAGCATTTT

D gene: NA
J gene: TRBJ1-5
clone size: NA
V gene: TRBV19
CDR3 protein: CASSTVAERQPQHF
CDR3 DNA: TGTGCCAGTAGTACAGTCGCCGAGCGGCAGCCCCAGCATTTT

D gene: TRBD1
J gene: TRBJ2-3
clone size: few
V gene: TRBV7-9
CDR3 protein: CASSQSRGPGTDTQYF
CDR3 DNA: TGTGCCAGCAGCCAGTCCAGGGGGCCGGGGACAGATACGCAGTATTTT

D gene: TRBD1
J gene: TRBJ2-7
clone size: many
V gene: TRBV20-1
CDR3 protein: CSAASGTGSYEQYF
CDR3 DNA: TGCAGTGCAGCCTCCGGGACAGGATCCTACGAGCAGTACTTC

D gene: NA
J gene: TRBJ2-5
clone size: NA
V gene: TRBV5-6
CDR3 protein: CASSFLGGETQYF
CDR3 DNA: TGTGCCAGCAGTTTTCTGGGTGGTGAGACCCAGTACTTC

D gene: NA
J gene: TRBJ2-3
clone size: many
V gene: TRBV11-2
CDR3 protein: CASSLGRSEVFSTDTQYF
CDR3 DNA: TGTGCCAGCAGCTTAGGGCGCTCGGAAGTTTTTTCGACAGATACGCAGTATTTT

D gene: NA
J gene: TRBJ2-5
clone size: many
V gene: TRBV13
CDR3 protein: CASSLVALAGETQYF
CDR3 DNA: TGTGCCAGCAGCTTAGTTGCGCTAGCAGGAGAGACCCAGTACTTC

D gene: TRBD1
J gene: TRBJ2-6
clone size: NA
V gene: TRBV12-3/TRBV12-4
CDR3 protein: CASSLRQGTGANVLTF
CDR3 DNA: TGTGCCAGCAGTTTAAGACAGGGAACAGGGGCCAACGTCCTGACTTTC

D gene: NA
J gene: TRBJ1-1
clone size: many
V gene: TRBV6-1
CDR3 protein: CASMEARNTEAFF
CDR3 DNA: TGTGCCAGCATGGAGGCTAGGAACACTGAAGCTTTCTTT

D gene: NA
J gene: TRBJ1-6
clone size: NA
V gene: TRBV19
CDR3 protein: CASSNRGGSPLHF
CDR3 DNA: TGTGCCAGTAGTAACCGGGGGGGCTCACCCCTCCACTTT

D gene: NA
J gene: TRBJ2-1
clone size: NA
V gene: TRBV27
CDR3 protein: CASSRPGNEQFF
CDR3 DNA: TGTGCCAGCAGTCGGCCGGGCAATGAGCAGTTCTTC

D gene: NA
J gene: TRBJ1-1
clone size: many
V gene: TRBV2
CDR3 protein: CASRFDTEAFF
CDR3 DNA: TGTGCCAGCAGATTTGACACTGAAGCTTTCTTT

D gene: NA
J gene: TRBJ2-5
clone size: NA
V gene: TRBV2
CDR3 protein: CASSAPDKQFQETQYF
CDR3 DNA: TGTGCCAGCAGTGCCCCCGACAAACAGTTCCAAGAGACCCAGTACTTC

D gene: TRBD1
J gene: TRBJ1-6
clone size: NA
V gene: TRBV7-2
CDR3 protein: CASSYSDRASPLHF
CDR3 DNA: TGTGCCAGCAGCTACTCGGACAGGGCTTCACCCCTCCACTTT

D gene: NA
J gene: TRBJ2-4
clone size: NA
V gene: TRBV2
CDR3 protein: CASSEEGPLGGLRGNIQYF
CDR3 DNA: TGTGCCAGCAGTGAAGAGGGACCTCTGGGGGGTCTAAGAGGAAACATTCAGTACTTC

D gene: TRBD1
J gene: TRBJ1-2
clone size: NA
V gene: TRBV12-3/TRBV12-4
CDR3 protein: CASSHPITDREYYGYTF
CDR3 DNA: TGTGCCAGCAGTCACCCTATAACGGACAGGGAGTACTATGGCTACACCTTC

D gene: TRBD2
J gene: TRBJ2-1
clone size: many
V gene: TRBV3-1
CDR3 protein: CASRTSGGYNEQFF
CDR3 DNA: TGTGCCAGCAGAACTAGCGGGGGGTACAATGAGCAGTTCTTC

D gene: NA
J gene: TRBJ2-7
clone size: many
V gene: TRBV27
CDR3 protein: CASSPIPSGEQYF
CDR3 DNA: TGTGCCAGCAGTCCCATCCCCTCCGGCGAGCAGTACTTC

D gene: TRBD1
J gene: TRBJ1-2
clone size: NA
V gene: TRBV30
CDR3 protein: CAWVGQGYGYTF
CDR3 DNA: TGTGCCTGGGTGGGACAGGGCTATGGCTACACCTTC

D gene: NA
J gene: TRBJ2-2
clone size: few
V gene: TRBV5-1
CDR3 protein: CASSQPGANTGELFF
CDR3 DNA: TGCGCCAGCAGCCAGCCCGGAGCGAACACCGGGGAGCTGTTTTTT

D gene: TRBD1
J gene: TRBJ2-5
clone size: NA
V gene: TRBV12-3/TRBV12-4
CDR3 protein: CASSPRTGGTQYF
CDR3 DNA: TGTGCCAGCAGTCCCAGGACAGGGGGGACCCAGTACTTC

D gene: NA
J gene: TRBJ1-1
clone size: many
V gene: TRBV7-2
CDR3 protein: CASSLVSGDTEAFF
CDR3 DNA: TGTGCCAGCAGCTTAGTATCGGGGGACACTGAAGCTTTCTTT

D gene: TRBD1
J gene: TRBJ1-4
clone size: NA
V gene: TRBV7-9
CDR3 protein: CASSQNRGSWEKLFF
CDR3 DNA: TGTGCCAGCAGTCAAAACAGGGGTTCATGGGAAAAACTGTTTTTT

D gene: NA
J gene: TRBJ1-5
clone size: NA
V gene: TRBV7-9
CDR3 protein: CASSSWSGTKNQPQHF
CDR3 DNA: TGTGCCAGCAGCTCCTGGTCGGGGACGAAAAATCAGCCCCAGCATTTT

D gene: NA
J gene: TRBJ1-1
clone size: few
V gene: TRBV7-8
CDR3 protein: CASTHRDGLNTEAFF
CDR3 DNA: TGTGCCAGCACCCATCGGGACGGATTGAACACTGAAGCTTTCTTT

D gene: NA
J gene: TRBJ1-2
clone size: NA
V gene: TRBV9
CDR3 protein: CASSVAGDNYGYTF
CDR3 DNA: TGTGCCAGCAGCGTAGCAGGTGATAACTATGGCTACACCTTC

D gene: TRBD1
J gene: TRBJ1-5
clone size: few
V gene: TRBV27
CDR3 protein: CASSLLGQGWNQPQHF
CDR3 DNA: TGTGCCAGCAGTTTACTGGGACAGGGATGGAATCAGCCCCAGCATTTT

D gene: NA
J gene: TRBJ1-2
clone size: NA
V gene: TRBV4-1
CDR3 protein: CASSPVGAPTLNYGYTF
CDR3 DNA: TGCGCCAGCAGCCCCGTGGGGGCCCCGACCCTTAACTATGGCTACACCTTC

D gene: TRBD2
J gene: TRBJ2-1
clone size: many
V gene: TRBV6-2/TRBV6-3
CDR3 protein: CASSYSSRGGSSYNEQFF
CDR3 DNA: TGTGCCAGCAGTTACTCGTCTCGGGGCGGGAGCTCCTACAATGAGCAGTTCTTC

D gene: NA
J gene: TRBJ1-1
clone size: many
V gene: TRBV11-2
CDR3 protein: CASSSLSEGEVNTEAFF
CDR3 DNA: TGTGCCAGCAGCTCACTCTCGGAGGGTGAAGTGAACACTGAAGCTTTCTTT

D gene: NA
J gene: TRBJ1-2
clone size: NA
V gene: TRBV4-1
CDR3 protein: CASSQKGRHYGYTF
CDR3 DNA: TGCGCCAGCAGCCAAAAGGGCAGACACTATGGCTACACCTTC

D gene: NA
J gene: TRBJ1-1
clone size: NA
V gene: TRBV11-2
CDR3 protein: CASSPQGRGEAFF
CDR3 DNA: TGTGCCAGCAGCCCTCAGGGGAGGGGTGAAGCTTTCTTT

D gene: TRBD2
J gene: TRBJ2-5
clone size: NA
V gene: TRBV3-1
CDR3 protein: CASSQVPPGGGETQYF
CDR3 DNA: TGTGCCAGCAGCCAAGTCCCTCCCGGGGGGGGGGAGACCCAGTACTTC

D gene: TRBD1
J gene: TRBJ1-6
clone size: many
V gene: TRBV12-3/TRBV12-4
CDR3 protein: CASSFSRGLDNSPLHF
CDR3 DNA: TGTGCCAGCAGTTTCTCCAGGGGGCTGGATAATTCACCCCTCCACTTT

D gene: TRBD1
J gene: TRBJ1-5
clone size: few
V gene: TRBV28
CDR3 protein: CASSFHTGGLAQPQHF
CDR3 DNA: TGTGCCAGCAGTTTCCATACAGGGGGCTTGGCTCAGCCCCAGCATTTT

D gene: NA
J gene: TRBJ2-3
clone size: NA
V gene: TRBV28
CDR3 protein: CASSLGRGSLAPSTDTQYF
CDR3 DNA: TGTGCCAGCAGTTTGGGTCGTGGGAGCCTCGCACCTAGCACAGATACGCAGTATTTT

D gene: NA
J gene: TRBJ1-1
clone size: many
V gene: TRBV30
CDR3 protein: CAWSRLSDTEAFF
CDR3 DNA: TGTGCCTGGAGTAGGTTGTCGGACACTGAAGCTTTCTTT

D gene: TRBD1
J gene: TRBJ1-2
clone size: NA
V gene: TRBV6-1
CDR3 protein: CASRQPGQKNYGYTF
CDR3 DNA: TGTGCCAGCAGACAGCCGGGACAGAAAAACTATGGCTACACCTTC

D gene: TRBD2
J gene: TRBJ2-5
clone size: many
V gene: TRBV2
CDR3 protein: CASTAGGGGETQYF
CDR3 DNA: TGTGCCAGCACGGCGGGGGGTGGTGGAGAGACCCAGTACTTC

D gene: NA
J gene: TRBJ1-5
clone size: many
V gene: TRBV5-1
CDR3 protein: CASSLEGRGNQPQHF
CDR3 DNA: TGTGCCAGCAGCTTAGAAGGAAGGGGGAATCAGCCCCAGCATTTT

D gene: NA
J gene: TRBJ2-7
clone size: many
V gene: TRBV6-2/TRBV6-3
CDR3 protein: CASTSLQGPYEQYF
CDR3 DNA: TGTGCCAGCACCTCTTTACAGGGTCCCTACGAGCAGTACTTC

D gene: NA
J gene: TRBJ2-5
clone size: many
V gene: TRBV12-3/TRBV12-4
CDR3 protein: CASTAGLQETQYF
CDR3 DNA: TGTGCCAGCACGGCGGGACTCCAAGAGACCCAGTACTTC

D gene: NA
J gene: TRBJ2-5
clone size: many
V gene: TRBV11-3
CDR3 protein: CASRPGDKKETQYF
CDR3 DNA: TGTGCCAGCAGACCCGGGGACAAGAAAGAGACCCAGTACTTC

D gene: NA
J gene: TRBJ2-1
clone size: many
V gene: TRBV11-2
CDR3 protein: CASSDNNEQFF
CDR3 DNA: TGTGCCAGCAGCGATAACAATGAGCAGTTCTTC

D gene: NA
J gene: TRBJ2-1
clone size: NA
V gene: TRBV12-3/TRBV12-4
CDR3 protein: CASRSTGGSSYNEQFF
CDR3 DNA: TGTGCCAGCAGATCGACAGGCGGTAGCTCCTACAATGAGCAGTTCTTC